This is a list of T cell receptor beta chains from one sample in a study of a mutant IDH1 vaccine in newly diagnosed glioma. No antigens are known for them. Method: immunoSEQ multiplex PCR; TCRdb's copy keeps in-frame clones and lacks some. The data show roughly 60,000 clones, approximately 80% seen once. Sample: PBMCs, taken from a glioma patient whose treatment included an IDH1 peptide vaccine. The receptors were sampled from a man aged 25 to 45 with glioma. Each CDR3 is given with its conserved first and last residue. Fields, in order: clone size, D gene, V gene, J gene, CDR3 protein, CDR3 DNA. The D gene is left open where the match is weak. Clone size is given for some rows only: seen once, a few or many times, or a class if the clone is expanded.

>-|-|TRBV7-3|TRBJ2-3
CASSLTPGWADTQYF
TGTGCCAGCAGCTTAACTCCGGGGTGGGCAGATACGCAGTATTTT
>-|-|TRBV15|TRBJ2-5
CATSRGPIWEAQETQYF
TGTGCCACCAGCAGGGGCCCAATATGGGAGGCCCAAGAGACCCAGTACTTC
>-|TRBD1|TRBV4-1|TRBJ1-2
CASSQAAGTGFGGYTF
TGCGCCAGCAGCCAAGCCGCCGGGACAGGGTTTGGGGGCTACACCTTC
>-|TRBD1|TRBV30|TRBJ2-1
CAWMGQTYNEQFF
TGTGCCTGGATGGGACAGACCTACAATGAGCAGTTCTTC
>-|TRBD2|TRBV6-4|TRBJ2-3
CASSDAGGSTDTQYF
TGTGCCAGCAGTGACGCGGGGGGTAGCACAGATACGCAGTATTTT
>-|-|TRBV7-9|TRBJ1-1
CASSFNGGDTEAFF
TGTGCCAGCAGTTTCAATGGGGGGGACACTGAAGCTTTCTTT
>-|-|TRBV30|TRBJ2-5
CAWSVGGVGLRETQYF
TGTGCCTGGAGTGTAGGGGGGGTGGGTTTGCGAGAGACCCAGTACTTC
>-|-|TRBV5-8|TRBJ2-1
CASSSRLVARYNEQFF
TGTGCCAGCAGCTCGCGATTGGTAGCGAGATACAATGAGCAGTTCTTC
>-|-|TRBV5-4|TRBJ2-1
CASSPDLGPFQKQFF
TGTGCCAGCAGCCCCGACTTGGGGCCTTTCCAAAAGCAGTTCTTC
>-|-|TRBV5-1|TRBJ2-6
CASSYRTAGANVLTF
TGCGCCAGCAGCTACCGGACGGCTGGGGCCAACGTCCTGACTTTC
>-|-|TRBV10-3|TRBJ1-2
CAISESRTARGYTF
TGTGCCATCAGTGAGTCAAGGACAGCAAGAGGCTACACCTTC
>-|-|TRBV27|TRBJ1-1
CASRGGQYEAFF
TGTGCCAGCAGGGGTGGACAGTATGAAGCTTTCTTT
>-|TRBD1|TRBV7-2|TRBJ2-7
CASSLAGTGFNEQYF
TGTGCCAGCAGCTTAGCCGGGACAGGGTTTAACGAGCAGTACTTC
>few|-|TRBV18|TRBJ2-7
CASSAGTTSYEQYF
TGTGCCAGCTCAGCCGGGACGACGTCCTACGAGCAGTACTTC
>-|TRBD1|TRBV4-1|TRBJ2-3
CASSQDSGTGPWDTQYF
TGCGCCAGCAGCCAAGATTCGGGGACAGGCCCCTGGGATACGCAGTATTTT
>-|-|TRBV20-1|TRBJ2-7
CSAAKDYEQYF
TGCAGTGCTGCTAAGGACTACGAGCAGTACTTC
>-|TRBD1|TRBV18|TRBJ1-5
CASSEQGAGSNQPQHF
TGTGCCAGCTCGGAACAGGGGGCGGGTAGCAATCAGCCCCAGCATTTT
>once|-|TRBV15|TRBJ1-3
CATSREYRNTIYF
TGTGCCACCAGCAGAGAATACCGAAACACCATATATTTT
>-|TRBD2|TRBV5-5|TRBJ2-7
CASSFDLAGDEQYF
TGTGCCAGCAGCTTTGACTTGGCGGGGGACGAGCAGTACTTC
>-|-|TRBV2|TRBJ2-3
CASSARATDTQYF
TGTGCCAGCAGTGCCCGGGCGACAGATACGCAGTATTTT
>-|TRBD2|TRBV29-1|TRBJ2-7
CSIRLAGPHEQYF
TGCAGCATCCGACTAGCGGGGCCCCACGAGCAGTACTTC
>-|-|TRBV10-3|TRBJ2-5
CAIRDSNQETQYF
TGTGCCATCAGGGACAGCAACCAAGAGACCCAGTACTTC
>once|TRBD1|TRBV12-5|TRBJ2-7
CASGPGTGDEQYF
TGTGCTAGTGGGCCCGGGACAGGGGACGAGCAGTACTTC
>-|-|TRBV7-2|TRBJ1-2
CASTSIGLTYGYTF
TGTGCCAGCACCTCCATAGGGCTCACATATGGCTACACCTTC
>-|-|TRBV5-1|TRBJ2-3
CASSSILTSTDTQYF
TGCGCCAGCAGCTCTATCCTAACTAGCACAGATACGCAGTATTTT
>-|TRBD2|TRBV7-6|TRBJ2-6
CASSLLSQGVSLAGAGANVLTF
TGTGCCAGCAGCTTACTGAGCCAGGGGGTGAGCCTAGCGGGGGCTGGGGCCAACGTCCTGACTTTC
>-|-|TRBV7-9|TRBJ2-7
CASSPRGPYEQYF
TGTGCCAGCAGCCCGAGGGGCCCTTACGAGCAGTACTTC
>-|-|TRBV5-4|TRBJ2-1
CASSFEWSSYNEQFF
TGTGCCAGCAGCTTTGAGTGGTCGAGTTACAATGAGCAGTTCTTC
>-|-|TRBV7-2|TRBJ2-1
CASSLVSERRQFF
TGTGCCAGCAGCTTAGTGAGTGAGCGCAGGCAGTTCTTC
>-|-|TRBV7-7|TRBJ2-2
CASSSSGTGELFF
TGTGCCAGCAGCTCGTCAGGGACCGGGGAGCTGTTTTTT
>-|TRBD2|TRBV19|TRBJ2-7
CASSIEGLETYEQYF
TGTGCCAGTAGTATAGAAGGACTAGAGACCTACGAGCAGTACTTC
>-|-|TRBV5-4|TRBJ1-2
CASSLYTEVFYGYTF
TGTGCCAGCAGCTTGTATACAGAAGTTTTCTATGGCTACACCTTC
>once|-|TRBV11-2|TRBJ2-5
CASSLWDLVGETQYF
TGTGCCAGCAGCCTGTGGGACCTCGTGGGGGAGACCCAGTACTTC
>-|-|TRBV30|TRBJ2-6
CAWRTAGANVLTF
TGTGCCTGGAGGACAGCTGGGGCCAACGTCCTGACTTTC
>-|-|TRBV14|TRBJ1-6
CASSQVRPGSSYNSPLHF
TGTGCCAGCAGCCAAGTCAGGCCAGGGAGCTCCTATAATTCACCCCTCCACTTT
>-|TRBD1|TRBV6-5|TRBJ1-2
CASTSGTGYGYTF
TGTGCCAGTACCTCCGGGACAGGCTATGGCTACACCTTC
>-|-|TRBV30|TRBJ2-3
CAWIQFSGTQYF
TGTGCCTGGATCCAGTTTAGCGGTACGCAGTATTTT
>-|-|TRBV6-6|TRBJ2-5
CASSSRETQYF
TGTGCCAGCAGTTCTCGGGAGACCCAGTACTTC
>-|TRBD1|TRBV13|TRBJ1-6
CASSNSPRTGDYNSPLHF
TGTGCCAGCAGCAATTCCCCGAGGACAGGAGATTATAATTCACCCCTCCACTTT
>-|-|TRBV27|TRBJ1-2
CASSPGGAWDGYTF
TGTGCCAGCAGTCCCGGGGGGGCCTGGGATGGCTACACCTTC
>-|-|TRBV5-3|TRBJ1-6
CARSPFSPLHF
TGTGCCAGAAGCCCGTTTTCACCCCTCCACTTT
>-|-|TRBV7-2|TRBJ2-7
CASSSGQPGGYEQYF
TGTGCCAGCAGCTCAGGACAGCCCGGTGGTTACGAGCAGTACTTC
>-|-|TRBV7-8|TRBJ1-2
CASSPRNPNYGYTF
TGTGCCAGCAGTCCCAGAAATCCTAACTATGGCTACACCTTC
>-|-|TRBV29-1|TRBJ2-5
CSSRASDLETQYF
TGCAGCTCCCGGGCAAGCGATTTGGAGACCCAGTACTTC
>-|TRBD1|TRBV18|TRBJ2-4
CASSPTGNGDIQYF
TGTGCCAGCTCACCGACAGGGAATGGGGACATTCAGTACTTC
>once|-|TRBV11-3|TRBJ2-1
CASSPRAGSYNEQFF
TGTGCCAGCAGCCCAAGGGCAGGGTCCTACAATGAGCAGTTCTTC
>-|TRBD1|TRBV4-2|TRBJ1-1
CASSPSRWGDRGGGGNTEAFF
TGTGCCAGCAGCCCCTCCCGGTGGGGGGACAGGGGGGGTGGTGGCAACACTGAAGCTTTCTTT
>-|-|TRBV29-1|TRBJ2-1
CSVEVETGVQFF
TGCAGCGTTGAAGTGGAAACGGGTGTGCAGTTCTTC
>-|-|TRBV6-1|TRBJ2-3
CATLADTQYF
TGTGCCACCTTGGCAGATACGCAGTATTTT
>-|TRBD1|TRBV25-1|TRBJ2-3
CASGGTGFGTDTQYF
TGTGCCAGCGGCGGGACAGGGTTTGGTACAGATACGCAGTATTTT
>-|-|TRBV7-6|TRBJ2-7
CARWQTGSYEQYF
TGTGCCAGATGGCAGACAGGAAGCTACGAGCAGTACTTC
>-|-|TRBV6-5|TRBJ1-1
CASSIERTANTEAFF
TGTGCCAGTTCCATCGAAAGGACGGCGAACACTGAAGCTTTCTTT